The T cell receptor beta chain under discussion was sequenced for a study of cytomegalovirus exposure and HLA in healthy donors. PCR was performed using 60 Vbeta and 13 Jbeta primers. Sequencing was performed with immunoSEQ multiplex PCR; in TCRdb, only in-frame clones are kept and a portion is missing. This table holds around 120,000 clones, 82% found once. The sample holds one count of this clone. Its specificity is unknown. General observations from the study: An ancestry cluster, one associated with Asian ancestry, reportedly showed fewer N-insertions than the approximately 700-donor mean in a later analysis. Productive rates of about 90% or about 30% were seen for most TCR beta V segments in an earlier analysis. TCR beta sequences numbering roughly 16,000 were associated with HLA alleles at 0.05 false discovery rate in a later analysis. The availability of immune exposure information extended only to CMV serostatus.

Sequencing was performed on PBMCs. The sequence came from a boy between 2 and 10 years old in good health and CMV-seronegative.

The DNA for the CDR3 is TGTGCCTGGAGCGGGACAGGCGGTCAGCCCCAGCATTTT. Amino acids: CAWSGTGGQPQHF. The V and J genes are TRBV30 and TRBJ1-5, with 8 bases aligning to TRBD1. The CDR3 spans 13 residues. Germline CDR1 is GTSNPN and CDR2 is SVGIG (reference sequence). The J segment lost 6 bases and the V segment lost 3 bases, leaving 4 bases of the junction unmatched.